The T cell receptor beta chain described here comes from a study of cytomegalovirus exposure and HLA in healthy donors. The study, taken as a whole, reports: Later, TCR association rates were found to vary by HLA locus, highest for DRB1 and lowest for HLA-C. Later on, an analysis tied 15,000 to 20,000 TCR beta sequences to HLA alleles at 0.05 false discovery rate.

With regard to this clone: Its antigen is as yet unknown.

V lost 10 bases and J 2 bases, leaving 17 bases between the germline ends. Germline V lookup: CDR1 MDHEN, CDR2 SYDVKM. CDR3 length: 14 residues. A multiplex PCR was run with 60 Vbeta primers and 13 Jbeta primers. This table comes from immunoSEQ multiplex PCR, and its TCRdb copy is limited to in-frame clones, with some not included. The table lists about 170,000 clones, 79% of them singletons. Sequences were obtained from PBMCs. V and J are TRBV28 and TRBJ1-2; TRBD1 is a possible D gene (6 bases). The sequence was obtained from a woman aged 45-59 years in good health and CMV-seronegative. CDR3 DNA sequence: TGTGCCATCCTAGACAGGACCCGCAACTATGGCTACACCTTC. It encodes CAILDRTRNYGYTF.